The 17 T cell receptor beta chains listed next were all sequenced from one sample in a study of post-analysis software for immune sequencing data. Notes on the study in general: A few TRBV segments occurring more often in patients than controls included TRBV5-6, TRBV5-1 and TRBV20-1.

TCR beta cDNA libraries included unique molecular identifiers. TCRdb reanalysed the PCR reads using MiXCR and keeps one entry per CDR3 protein. The sample holds hundreds of thousands of distinct CDR3 sequences, roughly three fifths seen once. Their target antigens are unknown. The sample was blood. These receptors were taken from a girl aged 2 to 10 with multiple sclerosis.

The chain employs TRBV18 and TRBJ2-7; no clear D gene. Germline CDR1 and CDR2: KGHSH and LQKENI. The CDR3 has 15 residues. V was trimmed by 1 base and J by 5 bases, leaving 15 bases between them. The CDR3 sequence: CASSPLEGIEDEQYF. CDR3 coding DNA: TGTGCCAGCTCACCACTTGAAGGGATCGAAGACGAGCAGTACTTC.

The V gene is TRBV29-1, the J gene TRBJ2-1, with a tentative D call TRBD1 (6 bases). V lost 1 base and J lost 1, with 20 bases in between. Germline lookup yields CDR1 SQVTM and CDR2 ANQGSEA. This CDR3 has 18 residues. CDR3 DNA sequence: TGCAGCGTTGAAGTAGGGGGATATACAAACGTGTCCTACAATGAGCAGTTCTTC. Its translation: CSVEVGGYTNVSYNEQFF.

This clonotype has more than one count but fewer than ten. The chain employs TRBV27 and TRBJ2-1, with D uncertain. Germline CDR1 reads MNHEY; CDR2 reads SMNVEV (reference sequence). V shed 3 bases and J shed 4 bases, with 22 bases lying between them. The CDR3 consists of 18 residues. The CDR3 here is CASSLASESYHPYNEQFF. For the CDR3, the DNA is TGTGCCAGCAGTTTGGCCTCAGAAAGCTATCATCCGTACAATGAGCAGTTCTTC.

This clonotype has just a few counts. The J gene is TRBJ1-5, the V gene TRBV11-2, with D hard to call. The CDR3 is made up of 17 amino acids. The V gene's germline CDR1 is SGHAT and CDR2 FQNNGV. The V gene lost 1 base and the J gene lost 3 bases, with 16 bases spanning the gap. DNA for the CDR3: TGTGCCAGCAGCTTAGGCGGTGCTCAGTCAGTCAATCAGCCCCAGCATTTT. This translates into CASSLGGAQSVNQPQHF.

CDR3 coding DNA: TGTGCCAGCAGCGTAGCCCCCGGAAGTACTGAAGCTTTCTTT. Its protein product is CASSVAPGSTEAFF. The chain carries TRBV9 and TRBJ1-1; D call uncertain. Trimming took off 0 bases at V and 5 bases at J, with 11 bases between the two ends. CDR3 length: 14 residues. Germline CDR1 is SGDLS and CDR2 is YYNGEE.

The chain employs TRBV6-1 and TRBJ2-7; possible D gene TRBD2, 5 bases. CDR3 length: 12 amino acids. Germline values: CDR1 MNHNS, CDR2 SASEGT. Trimming removed 7 bases from V and 6 bases from J, with 13 bases in between. In DNA form, the CDR3 reads TGTGCCAGCAACGCGGGTAACGGCGAGCAGTACTTC. Translated, it gives CASNAGNGEQYF.

Only one count was recorded for this clonotype. The rearrangement links TRBV25-1 to TRBJ2-3; D perhaps matches TRBD2 (5 bases). This CDR3 has 16 amino acids. Germline CDR1 and CDR2: MGHDK and SYGVNS. The V end was cut by 1 base, the J end by 1 base, with 12 bases between. DNA for the CDR3: TGTGCCAGCAGTGAATTGAGCGGCCCACGCACAGATACGCAGTATTTT. Translation: CASSELSGPRTDTQYF.

The J gene is TRBJ2-3, the V gene TRBV6-5, with D tentatively TRBD1 or TRBD2 (5 bases each). This CDR3 region has 17 residues. Germline V gene lookup returns CDR1 MNHEY and CDR2 SVGAGI. V lost 0 bases and J 0 bases, leaving 13 bases between the germline ends. CDR3 loop: CASSYSAGTLSTDTQYF. The CDR3 coding sequence is TGTGCCAGCAGTTACTCCGCCGGGACGCTTAGCACAGATACGCAGTATTTT.

This sequence joins TRBV10-3 and TRBJ2-7, with D hard to call. Germline CDR1 ENHRY, CDR2 SYGVKD. The CDR3 covers 16 residues. Trimming left V 2 bases short and J 0 bases short, with 14 bases between. The CDR3 bases are TGTGCCATCAGTGAGCCTCACTTCCGGACCTCCTACGAGCAGTACTTC. This gives the protein CAISEPHFRTSYEQYF.

The V call is TRBV6-2 or TRBV6-3, the J call TRBJ2-7; D is ambiguous. V shed 7 bases and J shed 2 bases, with 18 bases lying between them. Germline lookup yields CDR1 MNHEY and CDR2 SVGEGT. The CDR3 totals 15 residues. The CDR3 DNA is TGTGCCAGCACCACAAGGAAGGCGAATCCCTACGAGCAGTACTTC. This gives the protein CASTTRKANPYEQYF.

This clonotype was seen only a few times. The CDR3 DNA is TGTGCCAGCAGTTTGACTAGGGAGTACAATGAGCAGTTCTTC. Its translation is CASSLTREYNEQFF. The chain has TRBV12-3 or TRBV12-4 and TRBJ2-1; a weak D match, TRBD2 (6 bases). The V end was cut by 3 bases, the J end by 4 bases, with 10 bases between. This CDR3 is 14 amino acids long.

This clonotype was detected a few times. This chain links TRBV2 with TRBJ2-7, with no clear D. This CDR3 contains 11 residues. Germline-derived CDR1 and CDR2 are SNHLY and FYNNEI. The V gene lost 2 bases and the J gene lost 3 bases, with 2 bases spanning the gap. CDR3 DNA: TGTGCCAGCAGTGAACACTACGAGCAGTACTTC. Protein: CASSEHYEQYF.

The CDR3 is CASSETLAFYIEIAKNIQYF. The DNA for the CDR3 is TGTGCCAGCAGTGAAACCCTAGCCTTCTATATAGAGATAGCCAAAAACATTCAGTACTTC. V is TRBV6-4 and J is TRBJ2-4, with D possibly TRBD2 on 5 matching bases. V shed 3 bases and J shed 0 bases, with 24 bases lying between them. CDR1 is MRHNA and CDR2 is SNTAGT in the germline V gene. The CDR3 length is 20 residues.

The V gene is TRBV12-3 or TRBV12-4, the J gene TRBJ1-2; D is possibly TRBD1 (5 bases). This CDR3 is built from 16 residues. Trimming shortened V by 6 bases and J by 7 bases, and 24 bases separated the two germline ends. As DNA, the CDR3 is TGTGCCAGCAGCTCCGGACTCCGGGGCTCATACTCTGGCTACACCTTC. Its protein product is CASSSGLRGSYSGYTF.

The chain has TRBV5-1 and TRBJ2-7; 9 positions agree with TRBD2. The CDR3 totals 17 residues. CDR1 and CDR2 from the germline V gene are SGHRS and YFSETQ. The V gene end was trimmed by 3 bases and the J gene end by 4 bases; junction bases not matched to a gene: 14. CDR3 loop: CASSSPGGLAGKYEQYF. Written as DNA, the CDR3 is TGCGCCAGCAGCTCCCCAGGAGGGCTAGCGGGGAAATACGAGCAGTACTTC.

CDR3 DNA sequence: TGTGCCAGCAGCCGGTCTAGCGGGGTGGAAGAGACCCAGTACTTC. It is translated as CASSRSSGVEETQYF. The rearrangement links TRBV7-2 to TRBJ2-5; the match to TRBD2 covers 9 bases. The CDR3 spans 15 residues. V lost 5 bases to trimming and J lost 3 bases; unmatched junction nucleotides: 7. From germline, CDR1 is SGHTA and CDR2 FQGNSA.

This rearrangement joins TRBV7-2 to TRBJ2-1; 9 bases map to TRBD2. Germline CDR1 and CDR2: SGHTA and FQGNSA. Unmatched junction bases numbered 7, after V lost 5 bases and J lost 5 bases. The CDR3 length is 15 residues. This chain's CDR3 is CASSDGTSSNNEQFF. The CDR3 DNA is TGTGCCAGCAGCGACGGGACTAGCTCGAACAATGAGCAGTTCTTC.